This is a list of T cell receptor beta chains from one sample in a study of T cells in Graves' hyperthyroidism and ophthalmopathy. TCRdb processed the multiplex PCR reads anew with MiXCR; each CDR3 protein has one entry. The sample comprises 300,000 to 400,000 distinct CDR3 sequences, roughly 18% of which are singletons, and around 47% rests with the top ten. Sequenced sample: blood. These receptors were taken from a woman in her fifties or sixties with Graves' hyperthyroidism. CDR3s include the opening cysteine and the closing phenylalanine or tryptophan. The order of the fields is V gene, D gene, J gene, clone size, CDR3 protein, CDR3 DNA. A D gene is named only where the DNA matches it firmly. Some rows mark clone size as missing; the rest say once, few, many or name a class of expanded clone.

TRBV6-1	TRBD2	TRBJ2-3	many	CASSGGSMAVSTDTQYF	TGTGCCAGCAGTGGCGGGAGTATGGCGGTGAGCACAGATACGCAGTATTTT
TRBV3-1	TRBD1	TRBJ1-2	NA	CASSLNRDRDGYTF	TGTGCCAGCAGCCTAAACCGGGACAGGGACGGCTACACCTTC
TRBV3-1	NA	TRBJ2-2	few	CASRRGGGAGELFF	TGTGCCAGCAGAAGGGGGGGGGGCGCCGGGGAGCTGTTTTTT
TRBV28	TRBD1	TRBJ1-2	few	CASSLGGRTGSYTF	TGTGCCAGCAGCTTGGGGGGCCGGACAGGGAGCTACACCTTC
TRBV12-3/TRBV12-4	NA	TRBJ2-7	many	CASSGTWGYEQYF	TGTGCCAGCAGCGGGACCTGGGGCTACGAGCAGTACTTC
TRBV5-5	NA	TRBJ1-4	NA	CASSFISDNEKLVF	TGTGCCAGCAGTTTCATCAGTGATAATGAAAAACTGGTTTTT
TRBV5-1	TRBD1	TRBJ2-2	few	CASNTGARVTGELFF	TGCGCCAGCAATACAGGGGCCCGAGTCACCGGGGAGCTGTTTTTT
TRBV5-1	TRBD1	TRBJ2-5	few	CASSSQGARETQYF	TGCGCCAGCAGCTCACAGGGGGCGCGGGAGACCCAGTACTTC
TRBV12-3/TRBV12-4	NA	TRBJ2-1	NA	CASSRAGINNEQFF	TGTGCCAGCAGCCGAGCCGGGATAAACAATGAGCAGTTCTTC
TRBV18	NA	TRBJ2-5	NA	CASSPNLSGSGETQYF	TGTGCCAGCTCACCAAACCTCAGCGGTAGTGGGGAGACCCAGTACTTC
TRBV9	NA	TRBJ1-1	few	CASSVAQSPSEAFF	TGTGCCAGCAGCGTAGCTCAGAGCCCGTCGGAAGCTTTCTTT
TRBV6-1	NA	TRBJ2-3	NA	CATHRDPGVDTQYF	TGTGCCACCCACCGGGACCCAGGCGTCGATACGCAGTATTTT
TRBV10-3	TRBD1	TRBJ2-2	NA	CAIGGSADTGELFF	TGTGCCATAGGGGGCAGCGCCGACACCGGGGAGCTGTTTTTT
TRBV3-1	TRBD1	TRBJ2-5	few	CASSYRGLGETQYF	TGTGCCAGCAGCTACAGGGGGCTTGGGGAGACCCAGTACTTC
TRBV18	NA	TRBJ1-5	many	CASSPLAATDQPQHF	TGTGCCAGCTCACCATTGGCAGCCACAGATCAGCCCCAGCATTTT
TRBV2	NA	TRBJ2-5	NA	CASSEREQGPETQYF	TGTGCCAGCAGTGAACGAGAACAGGGTCCAGAGACCCAGTACTTC
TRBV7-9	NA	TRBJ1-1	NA	CASSQGGITEAFF	TGTGCCAGCAGCCAGGGAGGGATCACTGAAGCTTTCTTT
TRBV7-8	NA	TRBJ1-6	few	CASTPSGTATSPLHF	TGTGCCAGCACCCCCTCCGGGACGGCAACTTCACCCCTCCACTTT
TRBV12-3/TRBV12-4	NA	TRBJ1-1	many	CASSPSGVMNTEAFF	TGTGCCAGCAGTCCTTCAGGGGTCATGAACACTGAAGCTTTCTTT
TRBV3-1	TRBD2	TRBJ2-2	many	CATGPGGLAGTGELFF	TGTGCCACTGGCCCGGGGGGACTAGCGGGCACCGGGGAGCTGTTTTTT
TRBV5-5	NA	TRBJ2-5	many	CASSLTGSETQYF	TGTGCCAGCAGCTTGACAGGGTCGGAGACCCAGTACTTC
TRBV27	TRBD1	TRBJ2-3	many	CASSPQGTSTDTQYF	TGTGCCAGCAGTCCACAGGGGACCAGCACAGATACGCAGTATTTT
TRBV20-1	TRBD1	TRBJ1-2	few	CSARDGTGTNYGYTF	TGCAGTGCTAGAGACGGGACAGGGACTAACTATGGCTACACCTTC
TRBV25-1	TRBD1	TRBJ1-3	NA	CASSEYLRGGDGNTIYF	TGTGCCAGCAGTGAATATCTTAGAGGGGGCGACGGAAACACCATATATTTT
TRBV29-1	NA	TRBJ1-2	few	CSGGGQTSSGYTF	TGCAGCGGGGGAGGACAGACGTCCTCTGGCTACACCTTC
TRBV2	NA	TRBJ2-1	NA	CASSESGLNNEQFF	TGTGCCAGCAGTGAATCAGGACTTAACAATGAGCAGTTCTTC
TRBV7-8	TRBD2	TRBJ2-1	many	CASSRGETIEQFF	TGTGCCAGCAGCCGGGGGGAGACTATCGAGCAGTTCTTC
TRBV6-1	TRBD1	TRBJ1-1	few	CASSITPDRGPTEAFF	TGTGCCAGCAGTATCACCCCGGACAGGGGGCCAACTGAAGCTTTCTTT
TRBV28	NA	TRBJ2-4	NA	CASSPFRGSIQYF	TGTGCCAGCAGTCCCTTCCGTGGTTCCATTCAGTACTTC
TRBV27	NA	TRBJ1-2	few	CASSLYGTKNGYTF	TGTGCCAGCAGTTTATACGGGACAAAAAATGGCTACACCTTC
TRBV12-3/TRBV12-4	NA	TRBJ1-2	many	CASSSSRVGGGYTF	TGTGCCAGCAGCTCTTCCCGCGTGGGCGGGGGCTACACCTTC
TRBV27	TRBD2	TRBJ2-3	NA	CASSLSMGLAGDDTQYF	TGTGCCAGCAGCTTATCCATGGGACTAGCGGGGGACGATACGCAGTATTTT
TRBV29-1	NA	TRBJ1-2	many	CSVVAQRGYTF	TGCAGCGTTGTGGCCCAGCGTGGCTACACCTTC
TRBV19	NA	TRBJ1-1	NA	CASSYPTGLFNTEAFF	TGTGCCAGTAGTTACCCGACAGGTTTGTTTAACACTGAAGCTTTCTTT
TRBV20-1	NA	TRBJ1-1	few	CSARAAGDMTEAFF	TGCAGTGCTAGAGCCGCAGGGGATATGACTGAAGCTTTCTTT
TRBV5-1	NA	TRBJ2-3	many	CASSTGQSTDTQYF	TGCGCCAGCAGCACGGGACAAAGCACAGATACGCAGTATTTT
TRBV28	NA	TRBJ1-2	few	CASSLRGRGYTF	TGTGCCAGCAGTTTACGGGGCAGGGGCTACACCTTC
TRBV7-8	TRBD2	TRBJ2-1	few	CASSRGGGARGEQFF	TGTGCCAGCAGCCGCGGGGGTGGCGCGAGGGGTGAGCAGTTCTTC
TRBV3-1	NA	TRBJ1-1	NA	CASSQDGWAEAFF	TGTGCCAGCAGCCAAGATGGTTGGGCTGAAGCTTTCTTT
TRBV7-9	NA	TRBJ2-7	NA	CASSLAQGTTEEQYF	TGTGCCAGCAGCTTAGCACAGGGTACGACGGAGGAGCAGTACTTC
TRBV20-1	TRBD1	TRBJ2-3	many	CSADRGQGTDTQYF	TGCAGTGCTGACCGAGGACAGGGCACAGATACGCAGTATTTT
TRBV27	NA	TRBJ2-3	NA	CASSPLGRTDTQYF	TGTGCCAGCAGTCCTCTAGGCCGAACAGATACGCAGTATTTT
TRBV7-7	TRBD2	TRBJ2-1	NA	CASRHPRSGEDEQFF	TGTGCTAGCAGACATCCGCGGAGCGGGGAGGATGAGCAGTTCTTC
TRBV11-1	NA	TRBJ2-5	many	CASSQASGTQYF	TGTGCCAGCAGCCAAGCCAGTGGGACCCAGTACTTC
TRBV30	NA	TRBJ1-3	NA	CAWSRIVGAAPKVGNTIYF	TGTGCCTGGAGCCGAATAGTGGGAGCAGCCCCTAAGGTTGGAAACACCATATATTTT
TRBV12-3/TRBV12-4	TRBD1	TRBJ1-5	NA	CASSRGQGENQPQHF	TGTGCCAGCAGCCGGGGACAGGGGGAAAATCAGCCCCAGCATTTT
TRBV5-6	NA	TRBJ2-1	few	CASSWAEGLPYEQFF	TGTGCCAGCAGCTGGGCCGAGGGGCTCCCTTATGAGCAGTTCTTC
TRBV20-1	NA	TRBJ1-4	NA	CSASIWTDHSSNEKLFF	TGCAGTGCTAGTATTTGGACGGACCATTCCTCAAATGAAAAACTGTTTTTT
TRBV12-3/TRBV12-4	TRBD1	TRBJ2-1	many	CASKKTGGKNSEQFF	TGTGCCAGCAAGAAAACAGGGGGCAAAAATTCGGAGCAGTTCTTC
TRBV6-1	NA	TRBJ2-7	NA	CASRRGLAYEQYF	TGTGCCAGCAGGCGGGGACTGGCCTACGAGCAGTACTTC
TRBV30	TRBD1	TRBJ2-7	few	CAWSGTGQGEQYF	TGTGCCTGGAGTGGGACAGGGCAAGGAGAGCAGTACTTC
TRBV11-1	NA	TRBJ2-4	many	CASSLNGGRNIQYF	TGTGCCAGCAGCTTAAATGGCGGTAGAAACATTCAGTACTTC
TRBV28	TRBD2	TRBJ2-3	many	CASTQAGDPDTQYF	TGTGCCAGCACCCAAGCGGGAGACCCAGATACGCAGTATTTT
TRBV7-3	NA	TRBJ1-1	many	CASSLQPAGHTEAFF	TGTGCCAGCAGCTTACAACCCGCCGGGCACACTGAAGCTTTCTTT
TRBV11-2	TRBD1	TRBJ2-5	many	CASRQGIQETQYF	TGTGCCAGCAGACAGGGGATACAAGAGACCCAGTACTTC
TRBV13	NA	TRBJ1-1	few	CASSVVSGSEAFF	TGTGCCAGCAGCGTAGTCTCGGGTTCTGAAGCTTTCTTT
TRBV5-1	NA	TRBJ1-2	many	CASSGYTGNGYTF	TGCGCCAGCAGCGGGTACACAGGGAATGGCTACACCTTC
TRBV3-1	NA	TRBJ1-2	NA	CASSQEVGGAGGYTF	TGTGCCAGCAGCCAAGAGGTTGGGGGCGCGGGTGGCTACACCTTC
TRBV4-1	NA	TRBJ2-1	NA	CASSPQGGGRTKSSYNEQFF	TGCGCCAGCAGCCCCCAGGGCGGGGGCCGTACTAAAAGCTCCTACAATGAGCAGTTCTTC